What follows is one TCR beta chain and its context. Study processing details: Filtering of immunoSEQ junctional sequences could not match full-length read filtering. This table comes from immunoSEQ multiplex PCR, and its TCRdb copy is limited to in-frame clones, with some not included. V and J calls and clone size are copied from that table; D and trimming were computed from the DNA. The sample lists approximately 470,000 clones; approximately 81% were seen once. The data originate from a study of shared clonotypes between healthy human individuals. The V gene's germline CDR1 is MNHEY and CDR2 SVGAGI. CDR3 length equals 12 residues. V was clipped by 9 bases and J by 2 bases; unmatched bases: 4. Recent vaccinations or acute infections were absent in the healthy HIV-negative adult donors.

The chain has TRBV6-5 and TRBJ2-7; 7 nucleotides match TRBD1. This sequence originates from a woman in her 40s in good health. Some clones in this sample may be carry-over from other donors' samples. The material sequenced was PBMCs. Written as DNA, the CDR3 is TGTGCCAGTACGACAGGGACCTACGAGCAGTACTTC. Translation: CASTTGTYEQYF.